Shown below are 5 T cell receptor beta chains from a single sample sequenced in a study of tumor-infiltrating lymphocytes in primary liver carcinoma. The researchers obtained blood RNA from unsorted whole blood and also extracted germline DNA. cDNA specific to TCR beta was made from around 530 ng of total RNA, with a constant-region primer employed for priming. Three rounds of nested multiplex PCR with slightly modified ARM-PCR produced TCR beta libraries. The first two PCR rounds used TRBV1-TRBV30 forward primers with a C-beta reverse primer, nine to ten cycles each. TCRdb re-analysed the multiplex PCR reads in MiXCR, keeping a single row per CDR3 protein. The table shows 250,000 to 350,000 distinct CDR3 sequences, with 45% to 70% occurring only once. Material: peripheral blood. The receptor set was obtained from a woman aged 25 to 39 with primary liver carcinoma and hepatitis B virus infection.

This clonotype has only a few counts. CDR3 DNA: TGTGCCAGCAGTTGGACGGGTGGAAACACCATATATTTT. This gives the protein CASSWTGGNTIYF. V gene TRBV12-3 or TRBV12-4 combines with J gene TRBJ1-3; unclear D gene. This CDR3 spans 13 amino acids. V dropped 4 bases and J dropped 3 bases, with 7 bases sitting between them.

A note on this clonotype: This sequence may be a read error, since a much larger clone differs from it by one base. CDR3 in amino acids: CAGSVGSASEQYF. The CDR3 DNA reads as TGTGCCGGCAGTGTTGGTAGTGCGTCCGAGCAGTACTTC. V usage is TRBV6-1 and J usage is TRBJ2-7, with D unresolved. Germline values: CDR1 MNHNS, CDR2 SASEGT. This CDR3 has 13 amino acids.

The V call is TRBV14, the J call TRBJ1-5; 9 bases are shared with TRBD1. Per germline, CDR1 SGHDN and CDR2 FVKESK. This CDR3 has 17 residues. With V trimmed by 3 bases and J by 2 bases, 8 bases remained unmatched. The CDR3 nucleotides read TGTGCCAGCAGCCACACCGAGGGACAGGGATGCAATCAGCCCCAGCATTTT. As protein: CASSHTEGQGCNQPQHF.

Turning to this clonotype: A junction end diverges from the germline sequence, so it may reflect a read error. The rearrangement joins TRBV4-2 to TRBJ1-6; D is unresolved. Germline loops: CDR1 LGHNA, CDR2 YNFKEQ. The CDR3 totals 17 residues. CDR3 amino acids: CARSQDQLILYNSPLHF. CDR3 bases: TGTGCCAGGAGCCAAGATCAGTTGATTCTGTATAATTCACCCCTCCACTTT.

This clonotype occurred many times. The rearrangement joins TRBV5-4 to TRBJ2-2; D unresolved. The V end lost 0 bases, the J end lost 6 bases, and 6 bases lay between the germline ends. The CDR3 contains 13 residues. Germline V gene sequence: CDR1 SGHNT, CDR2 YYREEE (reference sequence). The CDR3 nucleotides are TGTGCCAGCAGCTTGGTTAGTGCCGGGGAGCTGTTTTTT. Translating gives CASSLVSAGELFF.